The 21 T cell receptor beta chains below come from one sample, sequenced in a study of blood T cell repertoires in COVID-19. Profiling relied on immunoSEQ multiplex PCR, and the TCRdb table lists in-frame clones only, not all of them. The data contain more than 45,000 clones, approximately 90% of them seen just once; the ten biggest clones take up approximately 1.3%. Sequencing was performed on peripheral blood. Receptor source: a man aged 60 to 75 with acute or convalescent COVID-19.

This sequence joins TRBV7-6 and TRBJ2-5; 8 nucleotides match TRBD1. V lost 5 bases, J lost 3 bases, and 8 bases stayed unmatched. Germline values: CDR1 SGHVS, CDR2 FNYEAQ. The CDR3 covers 15 residues. DNA for the CDR3: TGTGCCAGCAGCCCCTCCAGGGGGCCGGAAGAGACCCAGTACTTC. Its protein is CASSPSRGPEETQYF.

There are a few counts of this clone. The chain is built from TRBV7-3 and TRBJ2-1; TRBD2 matches at 13 bases. Germline-derived CDR1 and CDR2 are SGHTA and FQGTGA. CDR3 length: 15 residues. V shed 5 bases, J shed 2 bases, and the junction held 0 bases outside the gene matches. In nucleotides, the CDR3 is TGTGCCAGCAGCGGGACTAGCGGGACCTACAATGAGCAGTTCTTC. Translating gives CASSGTSGTYNEQFF.

The chain couples TRBV19 to TRBJ2-5, with a weak D call TRBD2 (6 bases). CDR3 length: 16 amino acids. The V gene lost 3 bases and the J gene lost 4 bases, with 18 bases spanning the gap. The V gene's germline CDR1 is LNHDA and CDR2 SQIVND (reference sequence). CDR3 DNA: TGTGCCAGTAGTATGGGGGGACTGACCTACCGAGAGACCCAGTACTTC. Translated, it gives CASSMGGLTYRETQYF.

V usage is TRBV28 and J usage is TRBJ2-1; a possible D gene is TRBD2 (6 bases). The V end was cut by 1 base, the J end by 1 base, with 20 bases between. The CDR3 totals 19 residues. Germline V gene data show CDR1 as MDHEN and CDR2 as SYDVKM. The CDR3 loop reads CASSLLGLASVRSYNEQFF. CDR3 bases: TGTGCCAGCAGTTTATTAGGGCTAGCGTCAGTTCGGTCCTACAATGAGCAGTTCTTC.

The rearrangement joins TRBV28 to TRBJ2-7; the match to TRBD1 covers 7 bases. There are 14 residues in the CDR3. The V gene's germline CDR1 is MDHEN and CDR2 SYDVKM. V gave up 3 bases and J gave up 1 base; unmatched junction bases: 3. In DNA form, the CDR3 reads TGTGCCAGCAGTTTGTCGACAGGGTCCTACGAGCAGTACTTC. It translates to CASSLSTGSYEQYF.

The chain carries TRBV4-3 and TRBJ2-1; possibly TRBD1 for D (6 bases). There are 15 residues in the CDR3. The V gene's germline CDR1 is LGHNA and CDR2 YSLEER. The V and J ends lost 1 base and 3 bases respectively, with 10 bases between them. The chain's CDR3 is CASSQGTASYNEQFF. The CDR3 region has the DNA TGCGCCAGCAGCCAAGGGACAGCCAGCTACAATGAGCAGTTCTTC.

The V and J genes are TRBV12-5 and TRBJ2-3, with D possibly being TRBD1 (5 bases). Germline V gives CDR1 LGHNT, CDR2 FRNRAP. V was trimmed by 2 bases and J by 3 bases, leaving 6 bases between them. This CDR3 has 13 amino acids. The CDR3 coding sequence is TGTGCTAGTGGTTTGCAGGGAACAGATACGCAGTATTTT. Its protein product is CASGLQGTDTQYF.

This clone was detected a few times. V gene TRBV7-3 combines with J gene TRBJ2-1, with a possible D match to TRBD1 (5 bases). The CDR3 runs 15 residues. The V gene's germline CDR1 is SGHTA and CDR2 FQGTGA. V was cut by 4 bases and J by 0 bases, with 10 bases left in between. The CDR3 nucleotides are TGTGCCAGCAGCTACGGCAGGGCCTCCTACAATGAGCAGTTCTTC. This sequence encodes CASSYGRASYNEQFF.

This clone was seen a single time. This chain uses TRBV6-5 with TRBJ1-2; tentative D call: TRBD1 (5 bases). Germline V CDR1 and CDR2: MNHEY, SVGAGI. The CDR3 covers 15 residues. Trimming took 0 bases from V and 7 from J, leaving 15 bases between them. CDR3 loop: CASSYSLGVAAGYTF. The DNA of the CDR3 is TGTGCCAGCAGTTACTCGCTAGGGGTCGCTGCTGGCTACACCTTC.

This clone appeared a few times. This chain uses TRBV9 with TRBJ2-1, with 13 bases aligning to TRBD2. The germline V gene has CDR1 SGDLS and CDR2 YYNGEE. This CDR3 has 14 residues. The trim removed 4 bases at V and 7 bases at J, leaving 2 bases unmatched. This chain's CDR3 is CASSLTSGRNEQFF. In DNA, the CDR3 is TGTGCCAGCAGCCTGACTAGCGGGAGGAATGAGCAGTTCTTC.

The chain has TRBV25-1 and TRBJ2-1; a weak D match, TRBD1 (6 bases). CDR1 and CDR2 (germline): MGHDK, SYGVNS. V lost 7 bases, J lost 3 bases, and 10 bases lay in between. The CDR3 consists of 13 residues. Here the CDR3 reads CASIEQGYNEQFF. CDR3 DNA sequence: TGTGCCAGCATAGAACAGGGCTACAATGAGCAGTTCTTC.

V gene TRBV28 combines with J gene TRBJ1-4; D is possibly TRBD1 (6 bases). The CDR3 runs to 14 residues. The ends were cut back, 2 bases at V and 7 bases at J, with 11 bases in the middle. Germline CDR1 and CDR2: MDHEN and SYDVKM. The CDR3 region has the DNA TGTGCCAGCAGTTTAATGGGGGCAGGTGAAAAACTGTTTTTT. Translated: CASSLMGAGEKLFF.

The J gene is TRBJ1-1, the V gene TRBV6-5; D is unclear. CDR1 MNHEY and CDR2 SVGAGI come from the germline V gene. The CDR3 is 10 amino acids. Deletions cut 6 bases from V and 3 bases from J, with 2 bases between. The CDR3 nucleotides read TGTGCCAGCAGCGACACTGAAGCTTTCTTT. Translation: CASSDTEAFF.

The chain carries TRBV11-2 and TRBJ2-3; TRBD1 agrees at 10 bases. This CDR3 has 16 residues. V was pared by 6 bases and J by 4 bases, with 10 bases of the junction left unmatched. The germline gives CDR1 SGHAT, CDR2 FQNNGV. The CDR3: CASRKPGTGVADTQYF. The CDR3 DNA sequence: TGTGCCAGCAGGAAACCTGGGACAGGGGTGGCAGATACGCAGTATTTT.

This clone was picked up one time. The chain links TRBV5-4 to TRBJ2-2; 8 positions match TRBD2. The V gene end was trimmed by 4 bases and the J gene end by 7 bases; junction bases not matched to a gene: 12. Germline values: CDR1 SGHNT, CDR2 YYREEE (reference sequence). The CDR3 has 16 amino acids. In DNA, the CDR3 is TGTGCCAGCAGCCCCCCCATCGCGGGAGGTCACGGGGAGCTGTTTTTT. It translates to CASSPPIAGGHGELFF.

CDR3 sequence reads: CASSYAGVGGRQETQYF. DNA of the CDR3: TGTGCCAGCAGTTATGCAGGGGTAGGTGGCCGACAAGAGACCCAGTACTTC. V is TRBV6-2 or TRBV6-3 and J is TRBJ2-5; a weak D match, TRBD1 (6 bases). Trimming pared 3 bases from V and 2 bases from J, leaving 19 bases between. There are 17 residues in the CDR3. Germline V gene lookup returns CDR1 MNHEY and CDR2 SVGEGT.

This chain uses TRBV2 with TRBJ2-1, with 9 nucleotides matching TRBD2. Per germline, CDR1 SNHLY and CDR2 FYNNEI. The CDR3 contains 17 residues. The V and J ends lost 4 bases and 6 bases, in that order; junction bases with no gene match: 13. The DNA for the CDR3 is TGTGCCAGCAGTGGCAGGGGAATTAGCGGGAGCCCCAATGAGCAGTTCTTC. It encodes CASSGRGISGSPNEQFF. Variable domain in full (rest from reference TRBV2 and TRBJ2-1): EPEVTQTPSHQVTQMGQEVILRCVPISNHLYFYWYRQILGQKVEFLVSFYNNEISEKSEIFDDQFSVERPDGSNFTLKIRSTKLEDSAMYFCASSGRGISGSPNEQFFGPGTRLTVL.

The CDR3 sequence is CASSLPGSSYNSPLHF. Written as DNA, the CDR3 is TGTGCCAGCAGCTTGCCAGGCAGCTCCTATAATTCACCCCTCCACTTT. This chain connects TRBV5-6 to TRBJ1-6; D remains ambiguous. This CDR3 region has 16 residues. Germline V gene data show CDR1 as SGHDT and CDR2 as YYEEEE. Trimming cost V 1 base and J 0 bases, with 8 bases left between them.

The chain uses TRBV7-2 and TRBJ2-3; 10 nucleotides match TRBD2. Trimming cost V 6 bases and J 15 bases; bases outside gene matches: 9. CDR3 length equals 12 residues. CDR1 and CDR2 from the germline V gene are SGHTA and FQGNSA. The CDR3 DNA reads TGTGCCAGCAGTCGTACTAGCGGGGATTCATATTTT. Amino acids: CASSRTSGDSYF. The full variable domain, with the rest looked up from reference TRBV7-2 and TRBJ2-3, is GAGVSQSPSNKVTEKGKDVELRCDPISGHTALYWYRQSLGQGLEFLIYFQGNSAPDKSGLPSDRFSAERTGGSVSTLTIQRTQQEDSAVYLCASSRTSGDSYFGPGTRLTVL.

This clone came up a few times. The chain recombines TRBV3-1 (or the pseudogene TRBV3-2) with TRBJ1-5; D is perhaps TRBD1 (6 bases). Trimming stripped 2 bases from V and 3 bases from J, with 14 bases between. The germline CDR1 and CDR2 sequences are LGHDT and YNNKEL (reference sequence). This CDR3 has 16 residues. CDR3 in amino acids: CASSQRGDRPNQPQHF. CDR3 DNA: TGTGCCAGCAGCCAAAGAGGCGACAGGCCCAATCAGCCCCAGCATTTT.

This clone has a single count. This rearrangement joins TRBV29-1 to TRBJ2-2; D perhaps matches TRBD2 (6 bases). This CDR3 spans 13 amino acids. V was trimmed by 3 bases and J by 6 bases, leaving 11 bases between them. Germline CDR1 is SQVTM and CDR2 is ANQGSEA. The DNA for the CDR3 is TGCAGCGTTGACCGGGGAGGCTCCGGGGAGCTGTTTTTT. As protein: CSVDRGGSGELFF.